Reported below is one T cell receptor beta chain. Its antigen is as yet unknown. This sample is drawn from a study of vaccination effects on CD4 cells after COVID-19. Sequencing used immunoSEQ multiplex PCR; TCRdb keeps in-frame clones, though not all of them. The sample has about 15,000 clones, around 80% seen once. Sequencing was preceded by expansion of antigen-specific CD4+ T cells with viral peptide pools in the ViraFEST assay. CD4+ T cell isolation took place after 10 days of culture. The individual was infected with SARS-CoV-2 between March and December 2020, as confirmed by PCR. Two-dose BNT162b2 or mRNA-1273 vaccination was given to participants. V dropped 2 bases and J dropped 1 base, with 7 bases sitting between them. Germline V gene data show CDR1 as SGHDT and CDR2 as YYEEEE. The CDR3 is made up of 15 amino acids.

The rearrangement uses TRBV5-6 and TRBJ2-6, with D hard to call. Sequenced here: CD4+ T cells from PBMCs cultured with SARS-CoV-2 spike peptides, sampled after COVID-19 vaccination. This receptor was identified in a human donor who had a prior SARS-CoV-2 infection. The CDR3 here is CASSFGMSGANVLTF. DNA of the CDR3: TGTGCCAGCAGCTTTGGTATGTCTGGGGCCAACGTCCTGACTTTC. Supplemented by reference TRBV5-6 and TRBJ2-6, the full variable domain reads DAGVTQSPTHLIKTRGQQVTLRCSPKSGHDTVSWYQQALGQGPQFIFQYYEEEERQRGNFPDRFSGHQFPNYSSELNVNALLLGDSALYLCASSFGMSGANVLTFGAGSRLTVL.